This T cell receptor (beta chain) appears in the sequencing data of a study of blood T cell repertoires in COVID-19. Overall study context: PBMCs, B-cell-depleted T cells, or T cells were the source of the cDNA or gDNA that made up the material.

Clones were read by immunoSEQ multiplex PCR, and TCRdb kept only the in-frame ones, dropping some. The sample consists of around 440,000 clones, approximately 88% of them appearing once. Germline CDR1 and CDR2: MDHEN and SYDVKM. Trimming cost V 6 bases and J 9 bases; bases outside gene matches: 8. CDR3 size: 14 residues. The rearrangement joins TRBV28 to TRBJ1-1, with 12 nucleotides matching TRBD1. Sequencing input: peripheral blood. The receptor was isolated from a woman in her forties or fifties with COVID-19, enrolled during active disease. CDR3: CASSSGQGASKAFF. CDR3 DNA: TGTGCCAGCAGCTCGGGACAGGGGGCGTCTAAAGCTTTCTTT.